This TCR beta chain was captured in a study of T cells after somatic rescue of genetic block. Some clones are missing from TCRdb's copy, which holds only in-frame ones; the method was immunoSEQ multiplex PCR. The table shows roughly 120,000 clones, with 75% to 95% occurring only once. The CDR3 length is 16 residues. The receptor comes from a woman aged 18-35 years. This chain joins TRBV21-1 and TRBJ2-2; the tabulated D call, TRBD1, remains unverified against the DNA. TRBV21-1 is described as a pseudogene. Sequenced material: peripheral blood mononuclear cells (PBMCs). This CDR3 reads CASSLRRTDNTGELFF. CDR3 nucleotides: TGTGCCAGCAGCCTCAGGAGGACAGATAACACCGGGGAGCTGTTTTTT.